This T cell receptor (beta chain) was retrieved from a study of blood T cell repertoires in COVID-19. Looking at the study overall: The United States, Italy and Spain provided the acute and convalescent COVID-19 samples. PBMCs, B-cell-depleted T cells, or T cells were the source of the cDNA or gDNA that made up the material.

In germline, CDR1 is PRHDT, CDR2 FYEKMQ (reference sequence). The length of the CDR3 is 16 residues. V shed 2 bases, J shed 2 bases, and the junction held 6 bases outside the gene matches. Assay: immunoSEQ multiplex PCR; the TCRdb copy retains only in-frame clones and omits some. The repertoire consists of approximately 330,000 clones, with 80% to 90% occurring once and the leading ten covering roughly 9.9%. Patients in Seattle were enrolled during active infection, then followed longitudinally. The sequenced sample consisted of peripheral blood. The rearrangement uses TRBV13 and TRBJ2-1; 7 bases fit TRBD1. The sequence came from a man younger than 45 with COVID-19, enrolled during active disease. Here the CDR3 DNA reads TGTGCCAGCAGCTTATACGGACAGGTGACCTACAATGAGCAGTTCTTC. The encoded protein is CASSLYGQVTYNEQFF.